The 3 T cell receptor beta chains listed next were all sequenced from one sample in a study of siplizumab effects on memory and regulatory T cells. Some clones are missing from TCRdb's copy, which holds only in-frame ones; the method was immunoSEQ multiplex PCR. The profile shows about 120,000 clones, roughly 94% of them singletons. The sequencing input was non-Treg CD4+ T cells sorted from blood. The receptors come from a human donor in good health.

The genes are TRBV2 and TRBJ1-1; 10 bases map to TRBD1. J lost 3 bases, V lost 1 base, and 5 bases had no gene match. Per germline, CDR1 SNHLY and CDR2 FYNNEI. This CDR3 is 16 amino acids long. The chain's CDR3 is CASSEGQGAPDTEAFF. For the CDR3, the DNA is TGTGCCAGCAGTGAAGGACAGGGGGCGCCGGACACTGAAGCTTTCTTT.

The V call is TRBV6-5, the J call TRBJ2-3; 8 nucleotides line up with TRBD1. Trimming removed 6 bases from V and 3 bases from J; junction bases left unmatched: 8. The CDR3 has 15 amino acids. Germline CDR1 and CDR2: MNHEY and SVGAGI. This chain's CDR3 is CASSYDRGGTDTQYF. Here the CDR3 DNA reads TGTGCCAGCAGCTATGACAGGGGCGGAACAGATACGCAGTATTTT.

This sequence joins TRBV6-1 and TRBJ2-3; D gene unclear. Germline V CDR1 and CDR2: MNHNS, SASEGT. The V end lost 1 base, the J end lost 7 bases, and 9 bases lay between the germline ends. The CDR3 spans 13 residues. The CDR3 sequence is CASSEVRENTQYF. The CDR3 DNA follows: TGTGCCAGCAGTGAAGTGAGAGAAAATACGCAGTATTTT.